This TCR beta chain was obtained from a study of T cells after yellow fever vaccination. At the level of the study: Preparing low-cell-number fractions relied on SMART-Seq v4 Ultra Low Input. Study conclusions and caveats: The presence of abundant clonotypes contaminating from the bulk population was possible in FACS-sorted repertoires. Most clones from primary vaccination were detected again post-booster (96% CD4, around 88% CD8).

Losses at the gene ends were 7 bases for V and 5 bases for J; bases not matched to a gene: 7. The CDR3 extends over 13 amino acids. Germline-derived CDR1 and CDR2 are SGHKS and YYEKEE (reference sequence). Worth noting for this clonotype: The antigen is not known.

For TCR, cDNA came from 5'RACE template switching, which added a universal primer site and UMIs. TCRdb reanalysed the 5' RACE reads using MiXCR and keeps one entry per CDR3 protein. The profile covers 350,000 to 550,000 distinct CDR3 sequences, with about 19% appearing a single time and over 15% taken by the ten largest. The J gene is TRBJ1-1, the V gene TRBV5-5, with TRBD1 matching 8 bases. The sequence was collected from a man between 18 and 29 years old who received the YFV17D yellow fever vaccine. The sequencing used PBMCs, collected before the yellow fever booster vaccination. The CDR3 region is CASYRGGGTEAFF. CDR3 DNA: TGTGCCAGCTACAGGGGGGGAGGTACTGAAGCTTTCTTT.